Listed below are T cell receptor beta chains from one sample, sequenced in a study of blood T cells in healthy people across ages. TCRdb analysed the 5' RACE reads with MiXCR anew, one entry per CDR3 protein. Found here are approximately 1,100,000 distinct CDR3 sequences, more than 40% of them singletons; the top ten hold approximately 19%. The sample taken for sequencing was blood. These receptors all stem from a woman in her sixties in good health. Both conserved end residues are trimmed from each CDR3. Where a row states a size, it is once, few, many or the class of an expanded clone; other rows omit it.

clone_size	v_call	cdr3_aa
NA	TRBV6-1	ASSEGAEYTEAF
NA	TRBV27	ASSYLGNSYNEQF
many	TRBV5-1	ASSLAGLYEQY
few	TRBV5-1	ASMSGRSPSSYNEQF
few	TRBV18	ASSLTNRDPGANVLT
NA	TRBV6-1	ASRIEDSPNQPQH
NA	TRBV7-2	ASSPAQPLH
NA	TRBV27	ASSLSGTDLRDEKLF
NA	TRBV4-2	ASSQEDGGRLAGYEQF
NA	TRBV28	ASSLIGPYNEQF
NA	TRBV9	ASSAVMTATYGYT
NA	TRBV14	ASSRLAGGYEQF
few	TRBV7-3	ASSRTGDTQY
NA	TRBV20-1	SARDHGRTSYEQY
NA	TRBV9	ASSVGVEDTQY
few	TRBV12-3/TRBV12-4	ASSYAQGLGETQY
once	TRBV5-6	ASSPRFQREFDEQF
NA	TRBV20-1	SALKGSSYNEQF
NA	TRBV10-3	AISETSGRAYT
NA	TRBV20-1	SATSGRAVEQF
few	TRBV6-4	ACGSRNGYT
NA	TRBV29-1	SVTGTGGEKLF
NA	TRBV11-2	ASSFGLAGGGYEQY
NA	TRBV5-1	AGSSGTLQETQY
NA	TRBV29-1	SALYRAYEQY
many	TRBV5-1	ASSDGGQTYEQY
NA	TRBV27	ASSPIGNIQY
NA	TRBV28	ASRAQPPIQF
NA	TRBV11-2	ASSALGGVDTQY
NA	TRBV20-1	SVVDREYNQPQH
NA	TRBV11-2	ASSLTLAGGPSYNEQF
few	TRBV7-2	ASSLVDPNQPQH
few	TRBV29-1	SVLPGLAGDTQY
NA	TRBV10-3	AIKEGYEQY
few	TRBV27	ASSAGLPPNTQY
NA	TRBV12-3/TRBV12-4	ACSLVGYGELF
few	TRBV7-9	ASSLGSGYNYGYT
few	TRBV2	ASSETSGVADTQY
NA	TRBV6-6	ASSYKEAEQY
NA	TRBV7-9	ASSPSGLSYHEQY
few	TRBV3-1	ASSQEVRGAEQY
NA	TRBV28	ASSSSGQRTYEQY
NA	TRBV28	ASSASQGGSYEQY
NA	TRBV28	ASSAKAFRGTEAF
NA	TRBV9	ASSVGASGRPESEQF
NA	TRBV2	ASSEALRIGDNEQF
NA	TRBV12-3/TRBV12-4	ASSLTGLASSYEQF
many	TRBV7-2	ASSLAPAKNIQY
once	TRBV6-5	ASSYQSGGAHNEQY
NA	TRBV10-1	ASSATSGVETQY
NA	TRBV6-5	ASSYSGGAWETQY
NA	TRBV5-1	ASAKGLAKETQY
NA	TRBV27	ASSLSPIPSTDTQY
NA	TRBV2	ASRRQGPQPQH
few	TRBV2	ASRATSGGSSYEQY
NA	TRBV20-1	SAQKLSNEQF
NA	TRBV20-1	NPGLAVPLVGNEQF
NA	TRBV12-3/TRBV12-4	ASSFWDRPYEQY
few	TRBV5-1	ASSLFWGTSGSSYEQY
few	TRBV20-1	SARTDRDTQY